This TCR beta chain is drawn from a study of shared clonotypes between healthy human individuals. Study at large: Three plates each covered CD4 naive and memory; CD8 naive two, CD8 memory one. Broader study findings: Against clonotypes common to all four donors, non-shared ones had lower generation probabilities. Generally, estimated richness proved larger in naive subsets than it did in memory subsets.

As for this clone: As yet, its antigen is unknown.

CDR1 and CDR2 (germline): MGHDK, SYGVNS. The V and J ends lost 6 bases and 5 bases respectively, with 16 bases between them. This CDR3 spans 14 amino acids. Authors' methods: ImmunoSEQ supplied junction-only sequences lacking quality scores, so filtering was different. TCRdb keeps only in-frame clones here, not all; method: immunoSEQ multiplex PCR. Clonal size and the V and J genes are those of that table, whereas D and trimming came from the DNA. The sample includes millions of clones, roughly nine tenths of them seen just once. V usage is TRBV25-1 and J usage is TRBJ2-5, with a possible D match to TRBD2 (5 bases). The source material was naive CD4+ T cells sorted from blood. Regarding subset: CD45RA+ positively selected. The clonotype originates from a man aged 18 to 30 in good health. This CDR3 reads CASSSHGVMETQYF. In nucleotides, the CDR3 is TGTGCCAGCAGCTCCCACGGGGTCATGGAGACCCAGTACTTC.